Following are 31 T cell receptor beta chains from one sample sequenced in a study of identical twins. TCRdb fed the 5' RACE reads into MiXCR, producing one record per CDR3 protein. The data show about 570,000 distinct CDR3 sequences, 9% to 10% seen once. These data were also filed under a second study, of yellow fever vaccine responses in identical twins.

Sequencing used PBMCs. These receptors all come from a woman aged 18 to 35 in good health.

This clonotype was counted a few times. The DNA for the CDR3 is TGCGCCAGCACTCCCGAAGACAACTCCTACGAGCAGTACTTC. Translated: CASTPEDNSYEQYF. V and J are TRBV5-1 and TRBJ2-7, with unresolved D. Looked up from germline, CDR1 is SGHRS and CDR2 is YFSETQ. The V gene lost 6 bases and the J gene lost 0 bases, with 13 bases spanning the gap. The CDR3 is 14 residues long.

The genes are TRBV27 and TRBJ2-3; D possibly corresponds to TRBD2 (5 bases). The CDR3 is 16 amino acids. Trimming removed 5 bases at V and 3 bases at J, with 18 bases between. Germline CDR1 and CDR2: MNHEY and SMNVEV (reference sequence). The CDR3 sequence: CASSPWASGITDTQYF. DNA of the CDR3: TGTGCCAGCAGTCCCTGGGCCTCCGGGATTACAGATACGCAGTATTTT.

In its sample, this clonotype was seen many times. The V gene is TRBV10-3, the J gene TRBJ2-1; 11 bases fit TRBD1. This CDR3 is 13 amino acids long. Trimming cost V 10 bases and J 5 bases; bases outside gene matches: 4. The germline CDR1 and CDR2 sequences are ENHRY and SYGVKD. The CDR3 sequence: CATGTGGDNEQFF. The CDR3 DNA reads TGTGCCACCGGGACAGGGGGTGACAATGAGCAGTTCTTC.

This clonotype was found a few times. The chain uses TRBV20-1 and TRBJ2-5; 9 bases fit TRBD1. Germline CDR1 is DFQATT and CDR2 is SNEGSKA (reference sequence). CDR3 length: 17 residues. V shed 2 bases and J 4 bases; nucleotides not matched to a gene: 14. CDR3 loop: CSARSDRDRVDLETQYF. CDR3 DNA: TGCAGTGCTAGAAGTGACCGGGACAGGGTTGATTTAGAGACCCAGTACTTC.

This clonotype turned up a few times. The CDR3 DNA is TGCGCCAGCAGCCAGCCAGCTTGGGGGCACAACCTAGGTCGCACAGATACGCAGTATTTT. Encoded protein: CASSQPAWGHNLGRTDTQYF. The chain recombines TRBV4-1 with TRBJ2-3, with a weak D call TRBD1 (6 bases). This CDR3 has 20 residues. Germline-derived CDR1 and CDR2 are MGHRA and YSYEKL. Trimming stripped 3 bases from V and 1 base from J, with 26 bases between.

J is TRBJ2-7 and V is TRBV5-1; D is unclear. Germline lookup yields CDR1 SGHRS and CDR2 YFSETQ. The CDR3 is 16 residues long. The V end lost 4 bases, the J end lost 0 bases, and 17 bases lay between the germline ends. CDR3 coding DNA: TGCGCCAGCAGCGATAACCATCAAGGGTTCTCCTACGAGCAGTACTTC. Translation gives CASSDNHQGFSYEQYF.

This clonotype was detected many times. The gene calls are TRBV7-9 and TRBJ1-1; 8 bases match TRBD1. Germline lookup yields CDR1 SEHNR and CDR2 FQNEAQ (reference sequence). Germline trimming cut 5 bases from V and 0 bases from J; bases unmatched to any gene: 8. This CDR3 region has 16 residues. The CDR3 protein is CASSPGQGAMNTEAFF. CDR3 bases: TGTGCCAGCAGCCCCGGGCAGGGGGCCATGAACACTGAAGCTTTCTTT. The whole variable domain, remainder taken from reference TRBV7-9 and TRBJ1-1, is DTGVSQNPRHKITKRGQNVTFRCDPISEHNRLYWYRQTLGQGPEFLTYFQNEAQLEKSRLLSDRFSAERPKGSFSTLEIQRTEQGDSAMYLCASSPGQGAMNTEAFFGQGTRLTVV.

This clonotype was seen only a few times. V usage is TRBV6-2 or TRBV6-3 and J usage is TRBJ2-7, with TRBD2 identical over 12 bases. V lost 3 bases and J lost 3; bases outside the gene matches: 12. This CDR3 spans 18 amino acids. Germline CDR1 reads MNHEY; CDR2 reads SVGEGT. The CDR3 nucleotides are TGTGCCAGCAGTTATCTTCGACTAGCGGGGGTGAAACTCTACGAGCAGTACTTC. Encoded protein: CASSYLRLAGVKLYEQYF.

This chain joins TRBV12-3 or TRBV12-4 and TRBJ2-3; D is unclear. The CDR3 has 15 amino acids. The germline V and J ends were trimmed by 6 bases and 2 bases, with 15 bases remaining between them. The CDR3, as DNA: TGTGCCAGCAGCCACCGCGGTTCCCTCACAGATACGCAGTATTTT. It is translated as CASSHRGSLTDTQYF.

There are a few counts of this clonotype. The chain couples TRBV29-1 to TRBJ2-2; TRBD1 matches 8 bases. V lost 7 bases to trimming and J lost 4 bases; unmatched junction nucleotides: 11. Germline lookup yields CDR1 SQVTM and CDR2 ANQGSEA. The CDR3 is 15 amino acids. The CDR3 reads CSAIVDRGVTGELFF. The CDR3, as DNA: TGCAGCGCAATCGTCGACAGGGGTGTCACCGGGGAGCTGTTTTTT.

This clonotype has more than one count but fewer than ten. This chain links TRBV27 with TRBJ2-3; 7 nucleotides line up with TRBD2. The CDR3 is made up of 15 amino acids. Unmatched junction bases numbered 9, after V lost 3 bases and J lost 6 bases. The germline gives CDR1 MNHEY, CDR2 SMNVEV (reference sequence). The CDR3 region has the DNA TGTGCCAGCAGTTTTAGTCTAGCGGCGGCGGATACGCAGTATTTT. It yields the protein CASSFSLAAADTQYF.

The CDR3 DNA reads as TGCAGCGTTAAGGTGTGGCAGACGAACACTGAAGCTTTCTTT. Translated, it gives CSVKVWQTNTEAFF. This chain uses TRBV29-1 with TRBJ1-1; D not resolved. CDR1 and CDR2 (germline): SQVTM, ANQGSEA. CDR3 length: 14 residues. The V end lost 5 bases, the J end lost 1 base, and 14 bases lay between the germline ends.

There are a few counts of this clonotype. The chain joins TRBV12-3 or TRBV12-4 to TRBJ2-7; D tentatively reads TRBD1 or TRBD2 (5 bases each). CDR3 length equals 13 residues. Trimming took off 3 bases at V and 7 bases at J, with 13 bases between the two ends. CDR3 sequence: CASSFGASGEQYF. The CDR3 region has the DNA TGTGCCAGCAGTTTCGGGGCCTCGGGGGAGCAGTACTTC.

The chain combines TRBV5-1 with TRBJ2-1, with D possibly being TRBD1 (5 bases). The germline CDR1 and CDR2 sequences are SGHRS and YFSETQ. The V end was cut by 2 bases, the J end by 2 bases, with 11 bases between. CDR3 length: 15 residues. CDR3: CASSLLRATYNEQFF. The DNA of the CDR3 is TGCGCCAGCAGCTTACTCAGGGCAACCTACAATGAGCAGTTCTTC.

The sample holds a few counts of this clonotype. The chain combines TRBV6-1 with TRBJ2-5; 9 nucleotides line up with TRBD1. This CDR3 region has 14 residues. Germline loops: CDR1 MNHNS, CDR2 SASEGT. The V gene end was trimmed by 6 bases and the J gene end by 5 bases; junction bases not matched to a gene: 7. The CDR3 spells CASRSTGGGETQYF. CDR3 DNA: TGTGCCAGCAGAAGTACAGGGGGCGGCGAGACCCAGTACTTC.

This clonotype came up many times. V usage is TRBV27 and J usage is TRBJ2-7, with 9 bases identical to TRBD2. V lost 4 bases and J lost 6; bases outside the gene matches: 4. Germline lookup yields CDR1 MNHEY and CDR2 SMNVEV (reference sequence). This CDR3 is built from 13 residues. The CDR3 is CASSSGTSIEQYF. The DNA of the CDR3 is TGTGCCAGCAGTTCCGGGACTAGCATCGAGCAGTACTTC.

The chain carries TRBV7-2 and TRBJ2-7; D is possibly TRBD1 (6 bases). The CDR3 totals 16 residues. Germline V lookup: CDR1 SGHTA, CDR2 FQGNSA. V lost 1 base and J lost 6, with 19 bases in between. In nucleotides, the CDR3 is TGTGCCAGCAGCTTAGGGGGAACAGGGCGGGCCGGCGAGCAGTACTTC. It yields the protein CASSLGGTGRAGEQYF.

The J gene is TRBJ2-7, the V gene TRBV6-6; possibly TRBD2 for D (6 bases). Germline V gene data show CDR1 as MNHNY and CDR2 as SVGAGI (reference sequence). Trimming stripped 5 bases from V and 9 bases from J, with 11 bases between. The CDR3 sequence is 11 residues long. The CDR3 loop reads CASSRDSGQYF. The CDR3 nucleotides read TGTGCCAGCAGTCGGGACTCGGGGCAGTACTTC.

This sequence joins TRBV7-6 and TRBJ2-1, with TRBD2 matching 16 bases. With 0 bases clipped from V and 9 bases from J, the junction kept 5 bases outside the gene matches. The germline gives CDR1 SGHVS, CDR2 FNYEAQ. The CDR3 has 17 residues. The CDR3 loop is CASSLAGTSGGAIEQFF. In DNA form, the CDR3 reads TGTGCCAGCAGCTTAGCAGGGACTAGCGGGGGGGCCATTGAGCAGTTCTTC.

This clonotype occurred a few times. The CDR3 DNA reads TGTGCCAGCAGCCAGACAGGGTTAATTGCGGAAGCTTTCTTT. Translated, it gives CASSQTGLIAEAFF. This chain connects TRBV6-1 to TRBJ1-1, with 7 bases fitting TRBD1. The CDR3 loop spans 14 amino acids. Germline V CDR1 and CDR2: MNHNS, SASEGT. The trim removed 6 bases at V and 8 bases at J, leaving 12 bases unmatched.

In this sample, this clonotype turned up a few times. This sequence joins TRBV28 and TRBJ2-1; TRBD2 agrees at 9 bases. Germline lookup yields CDR1 MDHEN and CDR2 SYDVKM. The CDR3 has 15 residues. With V trimmed by 2 bases and J by 6 bases, 5 bases remained unmatched. The CDR3 DNA sequence: TGTGCCAGCAGTTTAATGGCGGGGGGGCTCAATGAGCAGTTCTTC. Amino acid sequence: CASSLMAGGLNEQFF.

This clonotype was counted ten times or more. This chain links TRBV12-3 or TRBV12-4 with TRBJ2-1; maybe TRBD2 (6 bases). Between the trimmed V and J ends, which lost 7 bases and 4 bases, there was a span of 11 bases. The CDR3 runs to 13 residues. CDR3 in DNA: TGTGCCAGCAAGAGACTAGATTACAATGAGCAGTTCTTC. This encodes CASKRLDYNEQFF.

The rearrangement joins TRBV14 to TRBJ2-2, with D perhaps matching TRBD1 (6 bases). Trimming took off 4 bases at V and 6 bases at J, with 12 bases between the two ends. CDR1 and CDR2 (germline): SGHDN, FVKESK. This CDR3 is 14 amino acids long. The CDR3 coding sequence is TGTGCCAGCAGCCGATTCCAGGGGCCCGGGGAGCTGTTTTTT. This encodes CASSRFQGPGELFF.

This clonotype has ten or more counts. The chain joins TRBV10-3 to TRBJ1-5, with 8 nucleotides matching TRBD1. J was trimmed by 5 bases and V by 9 bases; bases with no gene match: 3. The germline gives CDR1 ENHRY, CDR2 SYGVKD. There are 12 residues in the CDR3. CDR3 sequence reads: CAIGTGDQPQHF. The CDR3 nucleotides are TGTGCCATAGGGACAGGAGATCAGCCCCAGCATTTT.

The sample holds a few counts of this clonotype. The V gene is TRBV12-3 or TRBV12-4, the J gene TRBJ1-2; 12 nucleotides agree with TRBD1. CDR3 length: 17 amino acids. The junction had 12 bases not matched to a gene; V was cut back by 7 bases and J by 3 bases. The CDR3 spells CASILPRDRGQYYGYTF. For the CDR3, the DNA is TGTGCCAGCATCCTCCCAAGGGACAGGGGGCAATACTATGGCTACACCTTC.

The sample holds many counts of this clonotype. The CDR3 DNA reads TGTGCCAGCAGTTGGGGGCGGGATGAGCAGTTCTTC. It encodes CASSWGRDEQFF. This chain connects TRBV6-6 to TRBJ2-1, with D maybe TRBD1 (6 bases). The V gene's germline CDR1 is MNHNY and CDR2 SVGAGI (reference sequence). Trimming pared 4 bases from V and 8 bases from J, leaving 9 bases between. The CDR3 extends over 12 amino acids.

The chain couples TRBV27 to TRBJ2-1; D is possibly TRBD1 (7 bases). Germline V gives CDR1 MNHEY, CDR2 SMNVEV (reference sequence). V shed 5 bases and J shed 3 bases, with 14 bases lying between them. The CDR3 is made up of 15 amino acids. The CDR3, as DNA: TGTGCCAGCAGTGGGAGACAGGGACTCTACAATGAGCAGTTCTTC. Its translation is CASSGRQGLYNEQFF.

This clonotype was observed many times. Given the absence of the conserved phenylalanine or tryptophan at the CDR3 end, a read error is likely. No DNA is shown, since the ends of the CDR3 on it are uncertain; the CDR3 is the one TCRdb lists. The V gene is TRBV20-1, the J gene TRBJ2-1; whether TRBD1, the table's D call, matches the DNA was not checked. The CDR3 length is 12 residues, termini included. CDR1 and CDR2 (germline): DFQATT, SNEGSKA (reference sequence). The CDR3 loop reads CSASPAGGNICV.

This clonotype was observed many times. This rearrangement joins TRBV29-1 to TRBJ2-7; 7 nucleotides match TRBD1. Trimming cost V 6 bases and J 2 bases; bases outside gene matches: 4. The CDR3 has 12 amino acids. CDR1 is SQVTM and CDR2 is ANQGSEA in the germline V gene. CDR3 sequence: CSVRGQTYEQYF. DNA of the CDR3: TGCAGCGTCCGGGGACAGACCTACGAGCAGTACTTC.

The rearrangement joins TRBV7-2 to TRBJ2-7; D is uncertain. This CDR3 contains 14 residues. From germline, CDR1 is SGHTA and CDR2 FQGNSA. Trimming removed 0 bases from V and 2 bases from J, with 8 bases in between. CDR3 coding DNA: TGTGCCAGCAGCTTAGCGCAGTTCACCTACGAGCAGTACTTC. Protein product: CASSLAQFTYEQYF. Full variable domain (outside the CDR3, taken from reference TRBV7-2 and TRBJ2-7): GAGVSQSPSNKVTEKGKDVELRCDPISGHTALYWYRQSLGQGLEFLIYFQGNSAPDKSGLPSDRFSAERTGGSVSTLTIQRTQQEDSAVYLCASSLAQFTYEQYFGPGTRLTVT.

CDR3 amino acids: CASSEGGIREELLQETQYF. The CDR3 DNA follows: TGTGCCAGCAGCGAAGGGGGAATAAGGGAGGAGCTCCTCCAAGAGACCCAGTACTTC. The rearrangement uses TRBV28 and TRBJ2-5; D might be TRBD1 or TRBD2, each matching 6 bases. The CDR3 has 19 residues. Germline lookup yields CDR1 MDHEN and CDR2 SYDVKM. Trimming stripped 6 bases from V and 1 base from J, with 27 bases between.